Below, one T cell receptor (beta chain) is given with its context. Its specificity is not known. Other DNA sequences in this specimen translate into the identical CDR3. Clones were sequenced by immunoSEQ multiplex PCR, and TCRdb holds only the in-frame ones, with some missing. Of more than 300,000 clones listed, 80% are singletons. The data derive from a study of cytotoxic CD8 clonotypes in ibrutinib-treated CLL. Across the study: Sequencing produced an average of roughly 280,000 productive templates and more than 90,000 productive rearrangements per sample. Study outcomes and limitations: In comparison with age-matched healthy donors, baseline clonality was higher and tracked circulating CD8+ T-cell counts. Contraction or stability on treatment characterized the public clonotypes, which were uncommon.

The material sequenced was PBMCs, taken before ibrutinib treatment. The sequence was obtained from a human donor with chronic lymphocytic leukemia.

CDR3 residues: CAWSVASPYEQYF. The CDR3 region has the DNA TGTGCCTGGAGTGTTGCTAGTCCCTACGAGCAGTACTTC. The gene calls are TRBV30 and TRBJ2-7; D is unclear. Germline V gives CDR1 GTSNPN, CDR2 SVGIG (reference sequence). V was shortened by 0 bases and J by 2 bases, with 8 bases between the two germline ends. The CDR3 is made up of 13 amino acids.